These 18 T cell receptor beta chains came from one sample sequenced in a study of spatial heterogeneity in lung cancer (dated by TCRdb to 2018 to 2020). The protocol used for the library was 5' RACE. The sequencer was a NextSeq 500. TCRdb's own reprocessing of the public reads used fastp at Q25 and MiXCR and kept productive beta chains. Under each unique CDR3 protein, matching rows form one entry showing the most common genes and DNA. The sample has about 110,000 distinct CDR3 sequences on record, 11% of them singletons. The top ten clonotypes cover roughly 26% of the sample. The time point tag for this specimen amounts to: blood at routine non-recurrence follow-up after resection. The material was PBMCs, obtained at follow-up. The receptors stem from a female donor with early-stage non-small cell lung cancer.

This clonotype was found many times. This sequence joins TRBV11-3 and TRBJ1-1; 9 nucleotides match TRBD1. This CDR3 is built from 14 residues. Germline V gene data show CDR1 as SGHNT and CDR2 as YENEEA. J was trimmed by 5 bases and V by 5 bases; bases with no gene match: 6. The CDR3 sequence is CASSPGTGRTEAFF. CDR3 coding DNA: TGTGCCAGCAGCCCCGGGACAGGGAGAACTGAAGCTTTCTTT.

The rearrangement links TRBV20-1 to TRBJ2-3; weak D call: TRBD2 (6 bases). CDR3 length equals 12 residues. V was clipped by 6 bases and J by 10 bases, with 17 bases between them. Germline assignment: CDR1 DFQATT and CDR2 SNEGSKA (reference sequence). The CDR3 loop reads CSARDRGRPQYF. For the CDR3, the DNA is TGCAGTGCAAGGGATCGGGGGAGGCCGCAGTATTTT.

The sample holds a few counts of this clonotype. The chain recombines TRBV2 with TRBJ2-1; 7 nucleotides agree with TRBD2. Trimming cost V 7 bases and J 13 bases; bases outside gene matches: 16. CDR3 length: 14 residues. Germline V CDR1 and CDR2: SNHLY, FYNNEI. The CDR3 here is CASMTDFRTSRQFF. The DNA for the CDR3 is TGTGCCAGCATGACTGATTTTCGGACTAGTCGCCAGTTCTTC.

V and J are TRBV20-1 and TRBJ2-3; 12 bases are a match to TRBD2. This CDR3 has 19 amino acids. The J segment lost 9 bases and the V segment lost 0 bases, leaving 19 bases of the junction unmatched. In germline, CDR1 is DFQATT, CDR2 SNEGSKA (reference sequence). This CDR3 reads CSARDPYAGFGLAGRTQYF. Written as DNA, the CDR3 is TGCAGTGCTAGAGATCCTTATGCAGGATTTGGACTAGCGGGAAGGACGCAGTATTTT.

This clonotype was found many times. The rearrangement joins TRBV3-1 to TRBJ2-6, with D possibly TRBD1 on 5 matching bases. The CDR3 has 12 residues. Trimming removed 4 bases from V and 8 bases from J, with 6 bases in between. Germline V lookup: CDR1 LGHDT, CDR2 YNNKEL (reference sequence). CDR3 nucleotide sequence: TGTGCCAGCAGCCCAGGGTCCAACGTCCTGACTTTC. Translating gives CASSPGSNVLTF.

The rearrangement uses TRBV20-1 and TRBJ1-3, with 7 bases matching TRBD1. The trim removed 0 bases at V and 4 bases at J, leaving 9 bases unmatched. Germline-derived CDR1 and CDR2 are DFQATT and SNEGSKA (reference sequence). This CDR3 is 16 amino acids long. The CDR3 is CSARDYGTAGGNTIYF. In DNA form, the CDR3 reads TGCAGTGCTAGAGATTATGGGACAGCGGGAGGAAACACCATATATTTT.

Many counts were recorded for this clonotype. The CDR3 is CASSLRALAGRNEQFF. In nucleotides, the CDR3 is TGTGCCAGCAGCTTGCGAGCTCTAGCGGGAAGGAATGAGCAGTTCTTC. The chain carries TRBV7-2 and TRBJ2-1; 9 bases align to TRBD2. Germline loops: CDR1 SGHTA, CDR2 FQGNSA. The V gene end was trimmed by 3 bases and the J gene end by 7 bases; junction bases not matched to a gene: 10. This CDR3 comprises 16 residues.

The sample holds many counts of this clonotype. The CDR3 sequence is CASRSGTGSYNEQFF. CDR3 nucleotides: TGTGCCAGTAGAAGTGGAACGGGCTCCTACAATGAGCAGTTCTTC. The rearrangement links TRBV19 to TRBJ2-1; D ambiguous. CDR3 size: 15 residues. Per the germline V gene, CDR1 is LNHDA and CDR2 is SQIVND (reference sequence). Trimming removed 6 bases at V and 0 bases at J, with 12 bases between.

This clonotype was seen a handful of times. The chain joins TRBV6-6 to TRBJ1-4; unclear D gene. This CDR3 is built from 14 residues. Germline V gene data show CDR1 as MNHNY and CDR2 as SVGAGI (reference sequence). Trimming pared 6 bases from V and 4 bases from J, leaving 12 bases between. DNA of the CDR3: TGTGCCAGCAGCCCCGGAGGAAGTAATGAAAAACTGTTTTTT. It codes for CASSPGGSNEKLFF.

The chain has TRBV29-1 and TRBJ2-3, with TRBD2 matching 10 bases. Germline V gene data show CDR1 as SQVTM and CDR2 as ANQGSEA. The trim removed 4 bases at V and 1 base at J, leaving 14 bases unmatched. The CDR3 sequence is 18 residues long. In nucleotides, the CDR3 is TGCAGCGTTGTATTTGGACTAGCGGCGGTGGGTGGCACAGATACGCAGTATTTT. Amino acids: CSVVFGLAAVGGTDTQYF.

This clonotype was recorded a few times. The chain employs TRBV6-2 or TRBV6-3 and TRBJ1-1; 10 bases fit TRBD1. The CDR3 contains 16 residues. V was pared by 6 bases and J by 5 bases, with 12 bases of the junction left unmatched. CDR1 MNHEY and CDR2 SVGEGT come from the germline V gene. The CDR3 DNA follows: TGTGCCAGCAGGCCCGGGGACAGGGGATCACGAACTGAAGCTTTCTTT. This encodes CASRPGDRGSRTEAFF.

This clonotype was observed at least ten times. The chain is built from TRBV11-2 and TRBJ2-5; D uncertain. The CDR3 runs to 12 residues. Between the trimmed V and J ends, which lost 0 bases and 5 bases, there was a span of 4 bases. Germline V lookup: CDR1 SGHAT, CDR2 FQNNGV. In DNA, the CDR3 is TGTGCCAGCAGCTTAGAGGGGGAGACCCAGTACTTC. Residues: CASSLEGETQYF.

This clonotype was observed a handful of times. The chain is built from TRBV28 and TRBJ1-4; TRBD1 aligns across 8 bases. V was clipped by 6 bases and J by 8 bases; unmatched bases: 11. The germline V gene encodes CDR1 MDHEN and CDR2 SYDVKM. The CDR3 length is 15 residues. The DNA of the CDR3 is TGTGCCAGCAGCCTTCCAGGGGGCGCAGGGGAAAAACTGTTTTTT. This gives the protein CASSLPGGAGEKLFF.

Only a few counts were recorded for this clonotype. The chain employs TRBV27 and TRBJ1-2; 8 bases line up with TRBD1. The V gene's germline CDR1 is MNHEY and CDR2 SMNVEV (reference sequence). V trimming: 4 bases; J trimming: 1 base; junction bases outside the gene matches: 11. The CDR3 extends over 17 amino acids. The CDR3, as DNA: TGTGCCAGCAGTTCTAGCTCCAGGGGGCTTTTTAACTATGGCTACACCTTC. Translated, it gives CASSSSSRGLFNYGYTF.

The chain is built from TRBV6-1 and TRBJ1-2, with a tentative D call TRBD1 (5 bases). This CDR3 has 15 residues. The germline V gene has CDR1 MNHNS and CDR2 SASEGT. V lost 6 bases to trimming and J lost 3 bases, with 17 bases between them. The CDR3 DNA sequence: TGTGCCAGCAGAGACTTATTGGGGGGAGACTATGGCTACACCTTC. Encoded protein: CASRDLLGGDYGYTF.

This clonotype was seen a few times. The chain joins TRBV3-1 to TRBJ2-1; D unclear. V lost 4 bases to trimming and J lost 3 bases, with 7 bases between them. CDR1 is LGHDT, CDR2 YNNKEL, per germline (reference sequence). The CDR3 runs 13 residues. CDR3 protein: CASSLRSYNEQFF. The CDR3 region has the DNA TGTGCCAGCAGCCTCAGGAGCTACAATGAGCAGTTCTTC.

This clonotype has more than one count but fewer than ten. V and J are TRBV2 and TRBJ2-3; TRBD2 matches at 8 bases. J lost 2 bases, V lost 5 bases, and 3 bases had no gene match. There are 14 residues in the CDR3. Per germline, CDR1 SNHLY and CDR2 FYNNEI. CDR3 amino acids: CASSLAGPTDTQYF. The CDR3 nucleotides read TGTGCCAGCAGTTTAGCGGGACCCACAGATACGCAGTATTTT.

The chain uses TRBV18 and TRBJ2-1; D is uncertain. The germline CDR1 and CDR2 sequences are KGHSH and LQKENI. The V end lost 6 bases, the J end lost 5 bases, and 11 bases lay between the germline ends. The CDR3 runs 13 residues. The CDR3 DNA reads TGTGCCAGCTCGACAAATACCAACAATGAGCAGTTCTTC. Translation gives CASSTNTNNEQFF.